The present entry profiles one TCR beta chain with its context. With 60 Vbeta and 13 Jbeta primers, the PCR was carried out. Using immunoSEQ multiplex PCR, the repertoire was profiled, and TCRdb retains in-frame clones only, with some absent. The sample carries approximately 140,000 clones, 70% to 85% recorded once. The sample is drawn from a study of cytomegalovirus exposure and HLA in healthy donors. The receptor comes from a boy between 2 and 10 years old in good health and CMV-seronegative. The sequencing input was PBMCs.

As DNA, the CDR3 is TGTGCCAGCAGCTTAGGGCTAGCGGGGTCCTACGAGCAGTACTTC. It specifies CASSLGLAGSYEQYF. V gene TRBV11-2 combines with J gene TRBJ2-5; 9 nucleotides match TRBD2. The DNA matches TRBJ2-7 better at its end, which makes the J call doubtful. The germline gives CDR1 SGHAT, CDR2 FQNNGV. CDR3 size: 15 residues.